This paragraph covers one T cell receptor (beta chain) sequence. Assay used: immunoSEQ multiplex PCR; TCRdb lists only in-frame clones, some missing. The table has tens of thousands of clones, nearly 98% seen once. Trimming shortened V by 4 bases and J by 3 bases, and 12 bases separated the two germline ends. CDR1 and CDR2 from the germline V gene are SGHDT and YYEEEE. This CDR3 region has 14 residues. The data belong to a study of cytomegalovirus exposure and HLA in healthy donors. Input material: PBMCs. The chain recombines TRBV5-6 with TRBJ2-3; possible D gene TRBD2, 5 bases. The clonotype originates from a woman between 18 and 29 years old in good health and CMV-seropositive. CDR3 protein: CASSHDGGTDTQYF. The CDR3 coding sequence is TGTGCCAGCAGCCATGACGGAGGAACAGATACGCAGTATTTT.